These 15 T cell receptor beta chains came from one sample sequenced in a study of blood T cell repertoires in COVID-19. Sequenced by immunoSEQ multiplex PCR; TCRdb stores in-frame clones only, minus some. The sample includes some 460,000 clones, 75% to 90% of them seen just once. Material for sequencing was PBMCs or T cells enriched from blood (not recorded which). The receptors here all came from a woman aged 18-29 years who had recovered from COVID-19.

This chain connects TRBV7-6 to TRBJ1-5; D not resolved. The CDR3 contains 17 residues. V gave up 2 bases and J gave up 0 bases, with 14 bases separating them. From germline, CDR1 is SGHVS and CDR2 FNYEAQ. The CDR3 sequence: CASSLSAGPNSNQPQHF. In DNA, the CDR3 is TGTGCCAGCAGCTTATCAGCTGGGCCAAATAGCAATCAGCCCCAGCATTTT.

The genes are TRBV7-2 and TRBJ2-5; TRBD2 matches at 7 bases. With V trimmed by 3 bases and J by 3 bases, 1 base remained unmatched. The CDR3 has 13 amino acids. CDR1 and CDR2 (germline): SGHTA, FQGNSA. The CDR3: CASSFRGEETQYF. The CDR3 DNA reads as TGTGCCAGCAGCTTTCGGGGGGAAGAGACCCAGTACTTC.

This sequence joins TRBV10-3 and TRBJ1-2; 10 bases fit TRBD1. With V trimmed by 2 bases and J by 6 bases, 12 bases remained unmatched. The CDR3 is 17 residues long. Germline V CDR1 and CDR2: ENHRY, SYGVKD. CDR3 sequence: CAISEGGDRGSKNGYTF. The CDR3 DNA follows: TGTGCCATCAGTGAGGGTGGGGACAGGGGATCGAAAAATGGCTACACCTTC.

This clone was seen only a few times. The CDR3 coding sequence is TGTGCCAGCAGCTCCACTATGCCCACCGGGACAGACCAAGAGACCCAGTACTTC. Translation: CASSSTMPTGTDQETQYF. The V gene is TRBV7-9, the J gene TRBJ2-5; 7 bases agree with TRBD1. Germline-derived CDR1 and CDR2 are SEHNR and FQNEAQ (reference sequence). This CDR3 is built from 18 residues. V lost 4 bases, J lost 0 bases, and 14 bases stayed unmatched.

This clone was counted only a few times. The chain joins TRBV6-4 to TRBJ1-5; 11 nucleotides line up with TRBD1. Germline assignment: CDR1 MRHNA and CDR2 SNTAGT. Losses at the gene ends were 3 bases for V and 7 bases for J; bases not matched to a gene: 8. The length of the CDR3 is 16 residues. The CDR3 loop is CASSEGQGAWWQPQHF. In DNA, the CDR3 is TGTGCCAGCAGTGAAGGACAGGGGGCTTGGTGGCAGCCCCAGCATTTT.

The genes are TRBV5-1 and TRBJ2-1; a possible D gene is TRBD2 (6 bases). This CDR3 spans 17 amino acids. The V end lost 0 bases, the J end lost 0 bases, and 13 bases lay between the germline ends. Germline V gives CDR1 SGHRS, CDR2 YFSETQ. CDR3 sequence (DNA): TGCGCCAGCAGCTTGGGCGGGGCTGGCACCTCCTACAATGAGCAGTTCTTC. Amino acids: CASSLGGAGTSYNEQFF.

J is TRBJ2-3 and V is TRBV5-1; TRBD2 is a possible D gene (5 bases). V lost 7 bases and J lost 6, with 21 bases in between. The CDR3 has 15 amino acids. Germline V gene data show CDR1 as SGHRS and CDR2 as YFSETQ. The DNA of the CDR3 is TGCGCCAGCCGTTTCTGGGCGCCCTCGGGGGATACGCAGTATTTT. This encodes CASRFWAPSGDTQYF.

The rearrangement links TRBV29-1 to TRBJ1-1; D possibly corresponds to TRBD1 (6 bases). The CDR3 sequence is 14 residues long. The germline V and J ends were trimmed by 5 bases and 2 bases, with 15 bases remaining between them. CDR1 and CDR2 (germline): SQVTM, ANQGSEA. The CDR3 DNA reads TGCAGCGTTCTGGTACAGGGCTTAAACACTGAAGCTTTCTTT. Protein sequence: CSVLVQGLNTEAFF.

This clone was detected a few times. The chain joins TRBV29-1 to TRBJ1-2, with D possibly matching TRBD1 (5 bases). Trimming removed 8 bases from V and 4 bases from J, with 14 bases in between. Germline values: CDR1 SQVTM, CDR2 ANQGSEA. The CDR3 length is 12 residues. CDR3 DNA: TGCAGCACCCGGGACGGGGGCTATGGCTACACCTTC. It translates to CSTRDGGYGYTF. Drawing the rest from reference TRBV29-1 and TRBJ1-2, the complete variable domain is SAVISQKPSRDICQRGTSLTIQCQVDSQVTMMFWYRQQPGQSLTLIATANQGSEATYESGFVIDKFPISRPNLTFSTLTVSNMSPEDSSIYLCSTRDGGYGYTFGSGTRLTVV.

The chain has TRBV7-9 and TRBJ2-1; 9 nucleotides line up with TRBD1. Germline trimming cut 5 bases from V and 5 bases from J; bases unmatched to any gene: 10. Germline V gene data show CDR1 as SEHNR and CDR2 as FQNEAQ (reference sequence). This CDR3 contains 16 residues. For the CDR3, the DNA is TGTGCCAGCAGCGAAACGGACAGGGGACGCGACAATGAGCAGTTCTTC. Translated: CASSETDRGRDNEQFF. The full variable domain, completed using reference TRBV7-9 and TRBJ2-1, is DTGVSQNPRHKITKRGQNVTFRCDPISEHNRLYWYRQTLGQGPEFLTYFQNEAQLEKSRLLSDRFSAERPKGSFSTLEIQRTEQGDSAMYLCASSETDRGRDNEQFFGPGTRLTVL.

J is TRBJ2-5 and V is TRBV25-1; 10 bases map to TRBD1. The V segment lost 6 bases and the J segment 7 bases; nucleotides outside the gene matches: 5. The CDR3 spans 13 residues. Germline V gene lookup returns CDR1 MGHDK and CDR2 SYGVNS. CDR3 DNA: TGTGCCAGCAGCGGGACAGGGGTAGGGACCCAGTACTTC. This translates into CASSGTGVGTQYF.

The table lists this clone with a count of one. The V and J genes are TRBV18 and TRBJ2-7; 9 bases are a match to TRBD2. Germline V gene lookup returns CDR1 KGHSH and CDR2 LQKENI. V trimming: 6 bases; J trimming: 6 bases; junction bases outside the gene matches: 12. This CDR3 is 15 amino acids long. The CDR3 nucleotides read TGTGCCAGCTCTCCATCGACTAGCGGCCTAAGCGAGCAGTACTTC. Translated, it gives CASSPSTSGLSEQYF. Filled out from reference TRBV18 and TRBJ2-7, the complete variable domain reads NAGVMQNPRHLVRRRGQEARLRCSPMKGHSHVYWYRQLPEEGLKFMVYLQKENIIDESGMPKERFSAEFPKEGPSILRIQQVVRGDSAAYFCASSPSTSGLSEQYFGPGTRLTVT.

The rearrangement joins TRBV13 to TRBJ2-7, with D possibly matching TRBD1 (6 bases). V gave up 3 bases and J gave up 0 bases, with 9 bases separating them. Germline V gene lookup returns CDR1 PRHDT and CDR2 FYEKMQ (reference sequence). This CDR3 comprises 14 residues. The CDR3 here is CASSLDRYSYEQYF. The CDR3 DNA follows: TGTGCCAGCAGCTTGGACAGATACTCCTACGAGCAGTACTTC. Looking up the rest from reference TRBV13 and TRBJ2-7 gives the full variable domain: AAGVIQSPRHLIKEKRETATLKCYPIPRHDTVYWYQQGPGQDPQFLISFYEKMQSDKGSIPDRFSAQQFSDYHSELNMSSLELGDSALYFCASSLDRYSYEQYFGPGTRLTVT.

This clone showed up just once. The V gene is TRBV7-6, the J gene TRBJ1-4; the match to TRBD1 covers 8 bases. J gave up 2 bases and V 4 bases, and 6 bases lay outside the gene matches. This CDR3 is built from 16 residues. Germline V lookup: CDR1 SGHVS, CDR2 FNYEAQ. CDR3 amino acids: CASSSRQGRTNEKLFF. In DNA form, the CDR3 reads TGTGCCAGCAGCTCTAGACAGGGGAGGACTAATGAAAAACTGTTTTTT.

The chain couples TRBV5-8 to TRBJ1-5; a weak D match, TRBD1 (5 bases). The V gene lost 2 bases and the J gene lost 5 bases, with 14 bases spanning the gap. The CDR3 has 15 residues. Germline CDR1 reads SGHTS; CDR2 reads YDEGEE. The DNA of the CDR3 is TGTGCCAGCAGCTTAGCGGGGACTGTCGATCAGCCCCAGCATTTT. Protein: CASSLAGTVDQPQHF.